This T cell receptor (beta chain) stems from a study of shared T cell receptors in the human thymus. TCRdb's table, derived via immunoSEQ multiplex PCR, lists solely in-frame clones and lacks some. This sample has fewer than 700,000 clones, with 85% to 90% found just once. The same sample was also used in a study of human thymus T cells.

What was sequenced was thymocytes. This sequence originates from a boy younger than two with a congenital heart defect.

The CDR3 region has the DNA TGTGCCAGCAGTTCGTCAGGGGGCGGCGGCTACACCTTC. This codes for CASSSSGGGGYTF. The chain has TRBV28 and TRBJ1-2, with 8 positions matching TRBD1. Losses at the gene ends were 4 bases for V and 8 bases for J; bases not matched to a gene: 6. The CDR3 extends over 13 amino acids. In germline, CDR1 is MDHEN, CDR2 SYDVKM.